The next 10 T cell receptor beta chains were all read from a single sample in a study of pediatric ulcerative colitis (dated by TCRdb to the late 2010s). During colonoscopy, one to two pinch biopsies were obtained from the rectum for research purposes. Library creation used the immunoSEQ multiplex PCR assay. TCRdb retrieved this table from immuneACCESS and kept in-frame rearrangements only. Not all clones are present; in checked studies, unresolved V genes account for under half, and no reason is known for the remainder. The sample includes some 25,000 clones, with 65% to 80% observed a single time. The ten largest clones add up to roughly 7.8% of the sample. The sample was gut tissue. These TCRs come from a boy between 5 and 17 years old with severe ulcerative colitis.

The chain employs TRBV7-2 and TRBJ2-2, with D uncertain. Germline CDR1 reads SGHTA; CDR2 reads FQGNSA. CDR3 size: 15 residues. Deletions cut 2 bases from V and 0 bases from J, with 7 bases between. The CDR3 region has the DNA TGTGCCAGCAGCTTATCGGGTTCGAACACCGGGGAGCTGTTTTTT. It codes for CASSLSGSNTGELFF.

This chain connects TRBV19 to TRBJ2-3; 7 positions agree with TRBD2. Trimming removed 9 bases from V and 4 bases from J; junction bases left unmatched: 10. CDR1 and CDR2 from the germline V gene are LNHDA and SQIVND (reference sequence). This CDR3 spans 14 amino acids. The CDR3 DNA follows: TGTGCCAGCAGACTGAAGGGGAGGGCAGATACGCAGTATTTT. Its protein product is CASRLKGRADTQYF. Complete variable domain (other parts from reference TRBV19 and TRBJ2-3): DGGITQSPKYLFRKEGQNVTLSCEQNLNHDAMYWYRQDPGQGLRLIYYSQIVNDFQKGDIAEGYSVSREKKESFPLTVTSAQKNPTAFYLCASRLKGRADTQYFGPGTRLTVL.

This clone was observed a few times. The chain uses TRBV5-1 and TRBJ2-1, with TRBD2 matching 8 bases. After removal of 5 bases from V and 8 bases from J, the junction contained 9 bases not matched to a gene. The CDR3 is made up of 14 amino acids. Per germline, CDR1 SGHRS and CDR2 YFSETQ. CDR3 bases: TGCGCCAGCAGTCGAGCGGGAGTCGGCGATGAGCAGTTCTTC. Protein product: CASSRAGVGDEQFF.

The V gene is TRBV28, the J gene TRBJ2-3; 11 positions agree with TRBD2. The V gene's germline CDR1 is MDHEN and CDR2 SYDVKM. Trimming removed 3 bases from V and 5 bases from J; junction bases left unmatched: 13. The CDR3 extends over 18 amino acids. The CDR3 sequence: CASSFQTLAGASGDTQYF. As DNA, the CDR3 is TGTGCCAGCAGTTTCCAAACACTAGCGGGAGCCTCCGGAGATACGCAGTATTTT.

The chain recombines TRBV2 with TRBJ2-1; D could derive from TRBD1 or TRBD2 (6 bases each). CDR3 size: 16 residues. Per the germline V gene, CDR1 is SNHLY and CDR2 is FYNNEI. V was cut by 2 bases and J by 7 bases, with 18 bases left in between. This CDR3 reads CASSEISRGLRNEQFF. The CDR3 DNA is TGTGCCAGCAGTGAAATAAGCCGGGGGCTACGGAATGAGCAGTTCTTC.

This clone was counted a single time. The chain recombines TRBV25-1 with TRBJ2-2; TRBD1 might be the D (5 bases). The length of the CDR3 is 16 residues. Germline V lookup: CDR1 MGHDK, CDR2 SYGVNS. The V end was cut by 4 bases, the J end by 1 base, with 13 bases between. CDR3 in DNA: TGTGCCAGCAGTGGTCTTTCTCAGGGGAACACCGGGGAGCTGTTTTTT. Its protein product is CASSGLSQGNTGELFF.

The rearrangement links TRBV6-6 to TRBJ1-2, with D uncertain. Trimming cost V 6 bases and J 4 bases, with 15 bases left between them. The CDR3 has 14 residues. Germline V gene sequence: CDR1 MNHNY, CDR2 SVGAGI (reference sequence). Here the CDR3 reads CASSYGEGAYGYTF. The CDR3 DNA is TGTGCCAGCAGCTACGGCGAGGGTGCCTATGGCTACACCTTC.

The rearrangement links TRBV10-3 to TRBJ2-7; D unclear. The CDR3 totals 14 residues. Germline CDR1 reads ENHRY; CDR2 reads SYGVKD. The germline V and J ends were trimmed by 3 bases and 0 bases, with 9 bases remaining between them. The CDR3 is CAISDGHLSYEQYF. The DNA of the CDR3 is TGTGCCATCAGTGACGGGCACCTCTCCTACGAGCAGTACTTC.

This clone has just a few counts. The rearrangement links TRBV7-2 to TRBJ1-2; D is undetermined. This CDR3 has 11 residues. V was shortened by 0 bases and J by 5 bases, with 1 base between the two germline ends. CDR1 and CDR2 from the germline V gene are SGHTA and FQGNSA. CDR3 bases: TGTGCCAGCAGCTTAGCGTATGGCTACACCTTC. The encoded protein is CASSLAYGYTF.

The genes are TRBV6-1 and TRBJ1-4; the D is unclear. Per the germline V gene, CDR1 is MNHNS and CDR2 is SASEGT. Trimming left V 3 bases short and J 8 bases short, with 13 bases between. The CDR3 covers 14 residues. CDR3 DNA sequence: TGTGCCAGCAGTGACGTTTATATCGGGGAAAAACTGTTTTTT. Translated: CASSDVYIGEKLFF.